The text below deals with one T cell receptor (beta chain). The antigen remains unidentified. After extraction with the RNeasy kit, about 0.5 to 1 ug of the RNA was reverse transcribed using random hexamers. Amplification of TCR beta CDR3 used immunoSEQ multiplex PCR across 54 Vbeta and 13 Jbeta. TCRdb called the immunoSEQ multiplex PCR reads again in MiXCR, with one record for every CDR3 protein. The table has 150,000 to 200,000 distinct CDR3 sequences, approximately 94% seen once; the top ten hold approximately 0.098%. Sequencing of TCR beta, carried out with a high-throughput approach, was applied to CD8+ and CD4+ T cells from the blood. Looked up from germline, CDR1 is MGHRA and CDR2 is YSYEKL. Trimming shortened V by 1 base and J by 0 bases, and 9 bases separated the two germline ends. The CDR3 runs to 15 residues. The source of the sample is a study of CD8 T cells in Susac syndrome. Notes on the study in general: As the study acknowledged, the number of individuals in its TCR sequencing and HLA analysis was relatively small.

The chain has TRBV4-1 and TRBJ1-1; D remains unclear. The clonotype comes from a human donor in good health. The material sequenced was CD4+ T cells from PBMCs. The CDR3 DNA is TGCGCCAGCAGCCAAGTGGACCGATTGAACACTGAAGCTTTCTTT. Its protein is CASSQVDRLNTEAFF.